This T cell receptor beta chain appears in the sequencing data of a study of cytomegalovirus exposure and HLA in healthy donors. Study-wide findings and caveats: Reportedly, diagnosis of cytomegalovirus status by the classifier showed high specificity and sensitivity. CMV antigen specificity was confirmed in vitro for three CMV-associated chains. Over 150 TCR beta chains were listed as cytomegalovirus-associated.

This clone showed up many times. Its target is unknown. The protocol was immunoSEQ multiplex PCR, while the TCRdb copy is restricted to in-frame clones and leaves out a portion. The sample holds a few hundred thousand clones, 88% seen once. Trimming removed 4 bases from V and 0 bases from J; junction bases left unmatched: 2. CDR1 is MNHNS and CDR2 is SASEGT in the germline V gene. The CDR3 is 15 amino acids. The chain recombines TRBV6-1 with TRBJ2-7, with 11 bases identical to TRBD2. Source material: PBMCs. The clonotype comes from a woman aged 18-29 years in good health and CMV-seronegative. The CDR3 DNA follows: TGTGCCAGCAGTGGACTAGCGGGAAGCTCCTACGAGCAGTACTTC. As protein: CASSGLAGSSYEQYF.